Listed below are T cell receptor beta chains from one sample, sequenced in a study of control samples from healthy donors and cancer patients. Sequencing used immunoSEQ multiplex PCR; TCRdb keeps in-frame clones, though not all of them. In the table there are 100,000 to 150,000 clones, 87% of which are singletons. The sequencing input was blood. The source of these receptors is a man between 40 and 49 years old in good health. CDR3s include the opening cysteine and the closing phenylalanine or tryptophan. The D gene is left open where the match is weak. Clone size is given for some rows only: seen once, a few or many times, or a class if the clone is expanded.

-,TRBD1,TRBJ2-7,TRBV4-2,CASSQASDRDYEQYF,TGTGCCAGCAGCCAAGCTTCCGACAGGGATTACGAGCAGTACTTC
-,-,TRBJ2-5,TRBV6-5,CASTRTNAAAETQYF,TGTGCCAGCACCCGGACTAACGCGGCCGCGGAGACCCAGTACTTC
-,-,TRBJ1-2,TRBV12-3/TRBV12-4,CASSRTPYGYTF,TGTGCCAGCAGTCGGACACCCTATGGCTACACCTTC
-,-,TRBJ2-1,TRBV5-4,CASSPAGRAYNEQFF,TGTGCCAGCAGCCCCGCTGGACGGGCCTACAATGAGCAGTTCTTC
once,TRBD2,TRBJ2-5,TRBV10-2,CASSEKRGADRRETQYF,TGCGCCAGCAGTGAAAAGCGGGGGGCCGACCGGCGAGAGACCCAGTACTTC
-,-,TRBJ2-6,TRBV7-2,CASTNSGANVLTF,TGTGCCAGCACCAACTCTGGGGCCAACGTCCTGACTTTC
-,-,TRBJ2-3,TRBV12-3/TRBV12-4,CASSPTNLQYF,TGTGCCAGCAGCCCCACGAACCTGCAGTATTTT
few,-,TRBJ2-7,TRBV24-1,CATSDAQGPYYEQYF,TGTGCCACCAGTGATGCTCAGGGTCCCTACTACGAGCAGTACTTC
-,-,TRBJ1-2,TRBV4-3,CASSQESPGYTF,TGCGCCAGCAGCCAAGAATCCCCTGGCTACACCTTC
-,TRBD1,TRBJ1-5,TRBV6-2/TRBV6-3,CASSPPRDRGDNQPQHF,TGTGCCAGCAGTCCACCCCGCGACAGGGGGGACAATCAGCCCCAGCATTTT
-,-,TRBJ1-2,TRBV19,CASSIHAIANYGYTF,TGTGCCAGTAGTATACATGCAATAGCTAACTATGGCTACACCTTC
-,-,TRBJ2-7,TRBV5-1,CASSLARDQGVYEQYF,TGCGCCAGCAGCTTGGCTAGGGACCAAGGGGTTTACGAGCAGTACTTC